This TCR beta chain was observed in a study of shared clonotypes between healthy human individuals. The overall study: Donors were a couple of women and a few men aged 18 to 49.

On this clone itself: Its antigen is unidentified.

CD45RO+ cells and CCR7-negative CD45RA+ TemRA cells were combined as CD8 memory. V lost 0 bases and J lost 2; bases outside the gene matches: 9. CDR1 and CDR2 (germline): MNHNS, SASEGT. The CDR3 extends over 17 amino acids. Regarding the study as a whole: When naive CD4 clonotypes were compared across several donors, 5% to 5.5% were shared. In general, naive subsets displayed greater estimated richness than memory subsets did.

This table comes from immunoSEQ multiplex PCR, and its TCRdb copy is limited to in-frame clones, with some not included. The sample has fewer than 850,000 clones, less than 95% seen once. The TCR originated in a man younger than 30 in good health. Some clones in this sample may be carry-over from other donors' samples. The chain employs TRBV6-1 and TRBJ2-7; 8 positions match TRBD1. Sequenced material: memory CD8+ T cells from PBMCs. Subset: CD45RO+ cells pooled with CCR7-negative TemRA cells. The CDR3 region has the DNA TGTGCCAGCAGTGAAGCGGTCCAGGGGGCTGTCGCCTACGAGCAGTACTTC. Translation gives CASSEAVQGAVAYEQYF.